These T cell receptor beta chains were read from a single sample in a study of cytomegalovirus exposure and HLA in healthy donors. Measured with immunoSEQ multiplex PCR; TCRdb has only the in-frame clones, and not every one. The sample consists of about 97,000 clones, around 73% of them appearing once. Source material: PBMCs. These receptors were obtained from a man aged 35 to 55 in good health and CMV-seronegative. CDR3s include the opening cysteine and the closing phenylalanine or tryptophan. D genes are given only for firm matches. The size of a clone is reported for some rows only, either as once, few or many, or as a class for expanded clones.

TRBJ2-1,-,TRBV5-1,few,TGCGCCAGCCAAGTAGGCGGACACTACAATGAGCAGTTCTTC,CASQVGGHYNEQFF
TRBJ1-6,-,TRBV5-6,-,TGTGCCAGCAGCTTAGGACGGGGTGCCTATAATTCACCCCTCCACTTT,CASSLGRGAYNSPLHF
TRBJ1-3,-,TRBV18,-,TGTGCCAGCTCACCAAACCGGAGCTCTGGAAACACCATATATTTT,CASSPNRSSGNTIYF
TRBJ1-5,-,TRBV30,few,TGTGCCTGGAGTGGGGGCCGTAGCAATCAGCCCCAGCATTTT,CAWSGGRSNQPQHF
TRBJ2-7,TRBD2,TRBV4-1,once,TGCGCCAGCAGCTTAATCCTAGCGGGGGGCAACTACGAGCAGTACTTC,CASSLILAGGNYEQYF
TRBJ1-2,-,TRBV13,-,TGTGCCAGCAGCTCCTTTAACTATGGCTACACCTTC,CASSSFNYGYTF
TRBJ2-5,TRBD1,TRBV2,-,TGTGCCAGCAGGGACTTTCAGGGGGCAGGGGAGACCCAGTACTTC,CASRDFQGAGETQYF
TRBJ2-5,TRBD1,TRBV7-3,-,TGTGCCAGCAGCAAAGACTCGGGACAGGAGGGGGAGACCCAGTACTTC,CASSKDSGQEGETQYF
TRBJ2-7,-,TRBV13,-,TGTGCCAGCAGTCTAAACAGTTACGAGCAGTACTTC,CASSLNSYEQYF
TRBJ1-2,-,TRBV27,-,TGTGCCAGCAGTCTTTACCGGGACACAGGCTACACCTTC,CASSLYRDTGYTF
TRBJ1-5,-,TRBV7-9,-,TGTGCCAGCAGCCTCCGAGGAGATCAGCCCCAGCATTTT,CASSLRGDQPQHF
TRBJ1-3,TRBD1,TRBV4-1,-,TGCGCCAGCAGCCAAGACGGACAGGGCAGGAACACCATATATTTT,CASSQDGQGRNTIYF
TRBJ2-2,TRBD1,TRBV5-1,-,TGCGCCAGCAGCAAGGGACAGGGGGCCGGCGGGGAGCTGTTTTTT,CASSKGQGAGGELFF
TRBJ2-2,TRBD1,TRBV5-1,-,TGCGCCAGCAGCCCGGTAACAGGGGGCTCCGGGGAGCTGTTTTTT,CASSPVTGGSGELFF
TRBJ1-3,TRBD1,TRBV6-6,-,TGTGCCAGCAGTCCCCCAGGGGGCTTGGCTGGAAACACCATATATTTT,CASSPPGGLAGNTIYF
TRBJ1-1,-,TRBV9,-,TGTGCCAGCAGCGCGGAGCCCCTGACGGCCTATGACTCTGAAGCTTTCTTT,CASSAEPLTAYDSEAFF
TRBJ1-1,-,TRBV27,many,TGTGCCAGCAGTTTCGGGATGAACACTGAAGCTTTCTTT,CASSFGMNTEAFF
TRBJ2-7,-,TRBV5-6,few,TGTGCCAGCAGCTTGCTAGTCCGGGAGCAGTACTTC,CASSLLVREQYF
TRBJ1-6,-,TRBV6-6,-,TGTGCCAGCAATTTCGGGGGGGATTCACCCCTCCACTTT,CASNFGGDSPLHF
TRBJ1-1,-,TRBV4-3,-,TGCGCCAGCAGTCCCGGAACCCGGGGTCGAACTGAAGCTTTCTTT,CASSPGTRGRTEAFF
TRBJ1-6,-,TRBV6-4,-,TGTGCCAGCAGTGAGGACAATAATTCACCCCTCCACTTT,CASSEDNNSPLHF
TRBJ2-3,TRBD1,TRBV5-4,few,TGTGCCAGCAGCTTGTGGGACAGGGGATCAGATACGCAGTATTTT,CASSLWDRGSDTQYF
TRBJ1-1,-,TRBV6-5,-,TGTGCCAGCAACGGGAGGGGGTACACCAACACTGAAGCTTTCTTT,CASNGRGYTNTEAFF
TRBJ2-7,TRBD2,TRBV5-1,-,TGCGCCAGCAGCTCCCAGCGGGGAAGCTACGAGCAGTACTTC,CASSSQRGSYEQYF
TRBJ2-6,TRBD2,TRBV2,-,TGTGCCAGCAGTGAATTCGGGGGGGTCTCTGGGGCCAACGTCCTGACTTTC,CASSEFGGVSGANVLTF
TRBJ1-5,-,TRBV5-6,-,TGTGCCAGCAGCCTTGGGGCAGGGAATCAGCCCCAGCATTTT,CASSLGAGNQPQHF
TRBJ1-2,-,TRBV6-5,-,TGTGCCAGCAGTTACGCGGCAGCTAACTATGGCTACACCTTC,CASSYAAANYGYTF
TRBJ1-2,-,TRBV5-1,-,TGCGCCAGCAGATCGGACAGAAGCTATGGCTACACCTTC,CASRSDRSYGYTF
TRBJ2-1,TRBD2,TRBV5-1,few,TGCGCCAGCAGGAGACTTAGCGGGGGGGAATATGAGCAGTTCTTC,CASRRLSGGEYEQFF
TRBJ1-2,-,TRBV7-2,-,TGTGCCAGCACCCCAATCCCGGAGGGAGGGGACTATGGCTACACCTTC,CASTPIPEGGDYGYTF
TRBJ2-5,TRBD1,TRBV4-1,-,TGCGCCAGCAGCCAAGTTGGGACAGAAGAGACCCAGTACTTC,CASSQVGTEETQYF
TRBJ1-5,TRBD1,TRBV11-2,-,TGTGCCAGCAGCCCCACAGCAGGGGGCGATCAGCCCCAGCATTTT,CASSPTAGGDQPQHF